Listed below are T cell receptor beta chains from one sample, sequenced in a study of blood T cell repertoires in COVID-19. This table comes from immunoSEQ multiplex PCR, and its TCRdb copy is limited to in-frame clones, with some not included. In the table there are roughly 110,000 clones, more than 65% of which are singletons. Sequenced: peripheral blood. Every receptor here comes from a man in his fifties or sixties with acute or convalescent COVID-19. CDR3s include the opening cysteine and the closing phenylalanine or tryptophan. A D gene is named only where the DNA matches it firmly. Size is omitted from some rows. Given values are once, few, many or a class for expanded clones.

v_call,clone_size,cdr3_length,d_call,j_call,cdr3_nt,cdr3_aa
TRBV9,-,14,TRBD1,TRBJ2-2,TGTGCCAGCAGCTTACAGGGGGCTACCGGGGAGCTGTTTTTT,CASSLQGATGELFF
TRBV28,-,16,-,TRBJ2-6,TGTGCCAGCAGTTATCGACTGGGCTCTGGGGCCAACGTCCTGACTTTC,CASSYRLGSGANVLTF
TRBV6-2/TRBV6-3,few,12,-,TRBJ2-7,TGTGCCAGCAGTTCAGGGCACCACGAGCAGTACTTC,CASSSGHHEQYF
TRBV11-3,-,14,TRBD2,TRBJ2-1,TGTGCCCGCGGATCTAGCGGGTCCTACAATGAGCAGTTCTTC,CARGSSGSYNEQFF
TRBV19,-,14,-,TRBJ2-2,TGTGCCAGTATACCGGAGGGATTGACCGGGGAGCTGTTTTTT,CASIPEGLTGELFF
TRBV2,-,13,-,TRBJ2-1,TGTGCCAGCGGGGGGTGGTTTGAGAATGAGCAGTTCTTC,CASGGWFENEQFF
TRBV14,once,17,TRBD1,TRBJ1-1,TGTGCCAGCAGCCCTCCCCGGGACAGGGGTCGGTGGACTGAAGCTTTCTTT,CASSPPRDRGRWTEAFF
TRBV29-1,-,13,-,TRBJ2-7,TGCAGCGTTGGACAGCTGAACTCCTACGAGCAGTACTTC,CSVGQLNSYEQYF
TRBV9,-,16,TRBD2,TRBJ2-1,TGTGCCAGCAGCGTCGCCGGGACTAGCGGATACAATGAGCAGTTCTTC,CASSVAGTSGYNEQFF
TRBV5-1,-,17,-,TRBJ1-6,TGCGCCAGCAGCTTGGGTGGCCCTAGCTCCTATAATTCACCCCTCCACTTT,CASSLGGPSSYNSPLHF
TRBV6-5,once,14,TRBD2,TRBJ2-3,TGTGCCAGCACCAGAGCGGGGGGAACAGATACGCAGTATTTT,CASTRAGGTDTQYF
TRBV4-2,-,16,TRBD1,TRBJ1-2,TGTGCCAGCAGCCAGACGGCAGGACAGGGGGCGGCTGGCTACACCTTC,CASSQTAGQGAAGYTF
TRBV6-2/TRBV6-3,-,14,TRBD1,TRBJ1-5,TGTGCCAGCAGTACCGGGACAGGGTCTCAGCCCCAGCATTTT,CASSTGTGSQPQHF
TRBV2,-,14,TRBD1,TRBJ2-3,TGTGCCAGCAGGACCGGGACAGACACAGATACGCAGTATTTT,CASRTGTDTDTQYF
TRBV28,-,14,-,TRBJ1-2,TGTGCCAGCACCACGGGAGGAGGAAACTATGGCTACACCTTC,CASTTGGGNYGYTF
TRBV3-1/TRBV3-2,-,17,TRBD1,TRBJ1-4,TGTGCCAGCAGCCCCGCCAATAACAGGGGTCTGGACGAAAAACTGTTTTTT,CASSPANNRGLDEKLFF
TRBV21-1,few,14,-,TRBJ1-6,TGTGCCAGCAGCAAAGAGGGGACAGGCCCGGACCTCCACTTT,CASSKEGTGPDLHF
TRBV7-2,-,14,TRBD1,TRBJ2-1,TGTGCCAGCAATTTGAGGGGGCTTGAGAATGAGCAGTTCTTC,CASNLRGLENEQFF
TRBV11-2,-,13,-,TRBJ1-2,TGTGCCAGCAGCCAAGACAGGAACTATGGCTACACCTTC,CASSQDRNYGYTF
TRBV4-1,-,15,TRBD2,TRBJ2-7,TGCGCCAGCAGCCGACTAGCGCTTGGTGACTACGAGCAGTACTTC,CASSRLALGDYEQYF
TRBV7-2,-,11,-,TRBJ2-3,TGTGCCAGCAGGTTACTCGATACGCAGTATTTT,CASRLLDTQYF
TRBV28,-,15,TRBD1,TRBJ1-5,TGTGCCAGCAGTTCAGGGGGCTGGGACAATCAGCCCCAGCATTTT,CASSSGGWDNQPQHF
TRBV10-3,-,13,-,TRBJ1-2,TGTGCCATCAGCCCCGAGGCGCTATATGGCTACACCTTC,CAISPEALYGYTF
TRBV5-6,-,15,-,TRBJ1-6,TGTGCCAGCAGCTTGCATCAGGGGTATAATTCACCCCTCCACTTT,CASSLHQGYNSPLHF
TRBV3-1/TRBV3-2,-,14,-,TRBJ1-3,TGTGCCAGCAGAAGTATAGCTTCTGGAAACACCATATATTTT,CASRSIASGNTIYF
TRBV3-1/TRBV3-2,-,15,TRBD1,TRBJ1-5,TGTGCCAGCAGCGCCGGGACAGGGAGGGGGCAGCCCCAGCATTTT,CASSAGTGRGQPQHF
TRBV14,-,17,TRBD1,TRBJ1-6,TGTGCCAGCAGCCATGCCACAGGGGTCCGATTCAATTCACCCCTCCACTTT,CASSHATGVRFNSPLHF
TRBV12-3/TRBV12-4,-,12,-,TRBJ1-2,TGTGCCAGCAGCCCAGGCGAGGGAAGCTACACCTTC,CASSPGEGSYTF
TRBV5-6,-,15,-,TRBJ1-5,TGTGCCAGCAGCGTGGCGGGAAAAAGCAATCAGCCCCAGCATTTT,CASSVAGKSNQPQHF
TRBV18,-,17,-,TRBJ2-1,TGTGCCAGCTCACCATCCCTACTTTTTTCGGAGACCAATGAGCAGTTCTTC,CASSPSLLFSETNEQFF
TRBV9,once,15,-,TRBJ1-2,TGTGCCAGCAGCGTGCAACAGGGAAGTAACTATGGCTACACCTTC,CASSVQQGSNYGYTF
TRBV15,-,15,-,TRBJ1-2,TGTGCCACCAGCAGAGATCGGGACAACCCCTATGGCTACACCTTC,CATSRDRDNPYGYTF
TRBV3-1/TRBV3-2,once,14,-,TRBJ1-1,TGTGCCAGCAGCCAAGACGCGTCGAACACTGAAGCTTTCTTT,CASSQDASNTEAFF
TRBV19,-,18,-,TRBJ2-3,TGTGCCAGTAGTATAGATATCCTAGGATTCCCTCGCACAGATACGCAGTATTTT,CASSIDILGFPRTDTQYF
TRBV10-3,-,13,-,TRBJ2-7,TGTGCCATCAGTGAGTCGTGGGAGGTCGAGCAGTACTTC,CAISESWEVEQYF
TRBV9,once,15,TRBD2,TRBJ2-3,TGTGCCAGCAGCGTAGGCGGGGGGGCGACAGATACGCAGTATTTT,CASSVGGGATDTQYF
TRBV2,-,15,-,TRBJ2-7,TGTGCCAGCAGTGATGGGCAGGGGCCCCCCTACGAGCAGTACTTC,CASSDGQGPPYEQYF
TRBV5-1,-,15,TRBD2,TRBJ2-3,TGCGCCAGCAACCTAGCGGGGGGGAGCACAGATACGCAGTATTTT,CASNLAGGSTDTQYF
TRBV5-1,few,16,TRBD1,TRBJ2-7,TGCGCCAGCAGCTTGGATGGACAGGGGGCTTCCTACGAGCAGTACTTC,CASSLDGQGASYEQYF
TRBV29-1,-,13,TRBD1,TRBJ1-1,TGCAGCGTTAGACAGGGGGCCTTCACTGAAGCTTTCTTT,CSVRQGAFTEAFF
TRBV7-9,-,13,-,TRBJ1-1,TGTGCCAGCGTTTTGGGACAGAACACTGAAGCTTTCTTT,CASVLGQNTEAFF
TRBV7-2,-,16,TRBD1,TRBJ2-7,TGTGCCAGCAGCTTATCGGCGGGACAGGGGCCCTACGAGCAGTACTTC,CASSLSAGQGPYEQYF